These T cell receptor beta chains were read from a single sample in a study of T cell responses to AZD1222 COVID-19 vaccine. TCRdb keeps only in-frame clones here, not all; method: immunoSEQ multiplex PCR. The sample lists about 140,000 clones; around 90% were seen once. The source was peripheral blood, collected 28 days after the second AZD1222 dose. The receptors were sampled from an adult who received the AZD1222 COVID-19 vaccine. Each CDR3 is given with its conserved first and last residue. The D gene is left open where the match is weak. Size is omitted from some rows. Given values are once, few, many or a class for expanded clones.

clone_size,v_call,j_call,cdr3_length,d_call,cdr3_aa,cdr3_nt
.,TRBV7-9,TRBJ2-6,16,TRBD1,CASSFPGQGYANVLTF,TGTGCCAGCAGCTTCCCTGGACAGGGGTATGCTAACGTCCTGACTTTC
once,TRBV11-2,TRBJ1-4,15,TRBD1,CASSPLRDRAKKLFF,TGTGCCAGCAGCCCATTACGGGACAGAGCCAAAAAACTGTTTTTT
.,TRBV7-8,TRBJ2-1,18,TRBD1,CASSLKETGVVPHNEQFF,TGTGCCAGCAGCTTAAAGGAGACAGGGGTCGTCCCACACAATGAGCAGTTCTTC
.,TRBV7-2,TRBJ2-6,15,.,CASSKGQPGANVLTF,TGTGCCAGCAGCAAGGGGCAACCTGGGGCCAACGTCCTGACTTTC
once,TRBV11-2,TRBJ2-7,16,.,CASSFYGGTSSYEQYF,TGTGCCAGCAGCTTTTACGGAGGCACGAGCTCCTACGAGCAGTACTTC
.,TRBV18,TRBJ2-7,16,TRBD2,CASSSRTASGNYEQYF,TGTGCCAGCTCATCTCGTACGGCTAGCGGGAACTACGAGCAGTACTTC
.,TRBV19,TRBJ1-5,15,TRBD1,CASSMGQVLNQPQHF,TGTGCCAGTAGTATGGGACAGGTACTCAATCAGCCCCAGCATTTT
.,TRBV28,TRBJ1-6,14,.,CASSSRTPPSPLHF,TGTGCCAGCAGTTCACGGACGCCTCCTTCACCCCTCCACTTT
.,TRBV5-1,TRBJ1-3,20,.,CASSPSGTIRLGVSGNTIYF,TGCGCCAGCAGCCCCTCCGGGACAATTCGTCTTGGAGTCTCTGGAAACACCATATATTTT
.,TRBV14,TRBJ1-6,15,.,CASSPVVGLDSPLHF,TGTGCCAGCAGCCCGGTGGTAGGTCTCGATTCACCCCTCCACTTT
.,TRBV19,TRBJ1-4,15,.,CASRSRQVLNEKLFF,TGTGCCAGTAGGTCTCGACAGGTACTCAATGAAAAACTGTTTTTT
.,TRBV5-8,TRBJ1-2,12,.,CASSLYTGRNTF,TGTGCCAGCAGCTTGTACACAGGGAGGAACACCTTC
once,TRBV28,TRBJ2-7,15,TRBD2,CASSSYSGRVYEQYF,TGTGCCAGCAGTTCGTATAGCGGGAGGGTCTACGAGCAGTACTTC
.,TRBV28,TRBJ2-2,15,TRBD1,CASSSTGTNTGELFF,TGTGCCAGCAGCTCGACAGGGACGAACACCGGGGAGCTGTTTTTT
.,TRBV14,TRBJ1-6,13,.,CASSQDRVSPLHF,TGTGCCAGCAGCCAAGACAGGGTTTCACCCCTCCACTTT
.,TRBV2,TRBJ1-2,13,.,CARLDTPNYGYTF,TGTGCCAGACTAGATACACCTAACTATGGCTACACCTTC
.,TRBV7-3,TRBJ2-5,13,.,CASSRGGPETQYF,TGTGCCAGCAGCCGAGGGGGGCCAGAGACCCAGTACTTC
.,TRBV27,TRBJ2-1,15,.,CASSLKALYYNEQFF,TGTGCCAGCAGTTTAAAGGCCCTATATTACAATGAGCAGTTCTTC
.,TRBV6-1,TRBJ2-2,17,.,CASSGAGLSYYTGELFF,TGTGCCAGCAGTGGAGCCGGGCTCAGTTACTACACCGGGGAGCTGTTTTTT
.,TRBV3-1/TRBV3-2,TRBJ2-3,15,.,CASSPGQGGPDTQYF,TGTGCCAGCAGCCCCGGGCAGGGGGGCCCAGATACGCAGTATTTT
.,TRBV28,TRBJ1-3,17,TRBD1,CASSLDKTGGGGNTIYF,TGTGCCAGCAGTTTGGACAAGACAGGGGGCGGTGGAAACACCATATATTTT
.,TRBV27,TRBJ1-1,14,TRBD1,CASSFLDRATEAFF,TGTGCCAGCAGTTTTCTGGACAGGGCCACTGAAGCTTTCTTT
.,TRBV24-1,TRBJ2-7,16,TRBD1,CATSDPRDRGAYEQYF,TGTGCCACCAGTGATCCCCGGGACAGGGGTGCCTACGAGCAGTACTTC
.,TRBV28,TRBJ1-2,14,.,CASRPGGGWYGYTF,TGTGCCAGCAGACCCGGCGGGGGTTGGTATGGCTACACCTTC
.,TRBV25-1,TRBJ1-2,13,.,CASRDGGTYGYTF,TGTGCCAGCAGAGACGGGGGCACTTATGGCTACACCTTC
once,TRBV3-1/TRBV3-2,TRBJ1-2,12,.,CASSQDLGSYTF,TGTGCCAGCAGCCAAGATTTAGGGAGCTACACCTTC
.,TRBV6-2/TRBV6-3,TRBJ2-7,12,.,CASSVRSGEQYF,TGTGCCAGCAGTGTTCGGTCTGGCGAGCAGTACTTC
.,TRBV7-3,TRBJ2-5,13,.,CASSFGQQETQYF,TGTGCCAGCAGCTTCGGTCAACAAGAGACCCAGTACTTC
.,TRBV7-9,TRBJ2-2,16,.,CASSLSAIANTGELFF,TGTGCCAGCAGCCTGTCAGCCATCGCGAACACCGGGGAGCTGTTTTTT
.,TRBV18,TRBJ1-1,13,.,CASSPREITEAFF,TGTGCCAGCTCACCACGTGAAATCACTGAAGCTTTCTTT
.,TRBV19,TRBJ2-3,18,TRBD1,CASSTRDRGAFGTDTQYF,TGTGCCAGTAGTACCCGGGACAGGGGGGCTTTTGGCACAGATACGCAGTATTTT
once,TRBV29-1,TRBJ2-3,16,TRBD1,CSVGARTGTGLDTQYF,TGCAGCGTTGGAGCCCGCACCGGGACAGGGTTAGATACGCAGTATTTT
.,TRBV4-1,TRBJ1-1,13,.,CASSQEGWTPAFF,TGCGCCAGCAGCCAAGAAGGCTGGACGCCGGCTTTCTTT
.,TRBV5-6,TRBJ1-4,17,TRBD1,CASSSYRGRATNEKLFF,TGTGCCAGCAGCTCCTACAGGGGCCGGGCAACTAATGAAAAACTGTTTTTT
.,TRBV29-1,TRBJ1-1,13,.,CSVLGGRWVEAFF,TGCAGCGTCCTGGGTGGAAGGTGGGTTGAAGCTTTCTTT
.,TRBV9,TRBJ1-6,16,TRBD1,CASSGRDRGVNSPLHF,TGTGCCAGCAGCGGCCGGGACAGGGGAGTCAATTCACCCCTCCACTTT
.,TRBV29-1,TRBJ1-1,14,.,CSVPITGLNTEAFF,TGCAGCGTCCCAATTACAGGGTTGAACACTGAAGCTTTCTTT